The entry that follows covers one TCR beta chain sequence. This sample is drawn from a study of cytomegalovirus exposure and HLA in healthy donors. Method: immunoSEQ multiplex PCR; TCRdb's copy keeps in-frame clones and lacks some. The sample gives more than 95,000 clones, 89% of which show up once; 1.1% is in the top ten. This TCR derives from a young woman in good health and CMV-seronegative. Specimen: PBMCs.

The CDR3 here is CASSSLGQPTKSYGYTF. In DNA, the CDR3 is TGTGCCAGCAGTTCGCTCGGACAGCCTACAAAGTCCTATGGCTACACCTTC. The chain links TRBV27 to TRBJ1-2; D is possibly TRBD1 (6 bases). This CDR3 contains 17 residues. Looked up from germline, CDR1 is MNHEY and CDR2 is SMNVEV (reference sequence). The germline V and J ends were trimmed by 4 bases and 4 bases, with 22 bases remaining between them.